What follows are 30 T cell receptor beta chains derived from one specimen sequenced in a study of cytomegalovirus exposure and HLA in healthy donors (dated 2017 in TCRdb). Library preparation used the immunoSEQ multiplex PCR assay. The multiplex PCR relied on a mix of 60 forward primers for TCR Vbeta segments and 13 reverse primers for TCR Jbeta segments. Held by TCRdb, this immuneACCESS table contains in-frame sequences only and omits some clones. Under half of the omission traces to an unresolved V gene where checked; the cause of the rest is unknown. In all, the sample holds about 150,000 clones, and roughly 80% of those were seen once. The ten largest clones add up to roughly an eighth of the sample. The sample comprised PBMCs. All receptors come from a man in his forties or fifties in good health and CMV-seropositive.

The chain couples TRBV7-2 to TRBJ1-3; TRBD1 is a possible D gene (5 bases). The CDR3 contains 16 residues. V shed 1 base and J shed 3 bases, with 13 bases lying between them. Germline CDR1 reads SGHTA; CDR2 reads FQGNSA. This CDR3 is CASSLVGGDFGNTIYF. CDR3 bases: TGTGCCAGCAGCTTAGTGGGGGGGGATTTTGGAAACACCATATATTTT.

This clone has just a few counts. This chain connects TRBV9 to TRBJ2-6; D might be TRBD1 (5 bases). From germline, CDR1 is SGDLS and CDR2 YYNGEE. CDR3 length equals 17 residues. With 3 bases removed from V and 2 bases from J, the gap between germline ends came to 15 bases. CDR3 bases: TGTGCCAGCAGCGATCGTTCCCAGGGTACTGGGGCCAACGTCCTGACTTTC. It specifies CASSDRSQGTGANVLTF. Supplemented by reference TRBV9 and TRBJ2-6, the full variable domain reads DSGVTQTPKHLITATGQRVTLRCSPRSGDLSVYWYQQSLDQGLQFLIQYYNGEERAKGNILERFSAQQFPDLHSELNLSSLELGDSALYFCASSDRSQGTGANVLTFGAGSRLTVL.

This chain joins TRBV6-1 and TRBJ2-7; 7 bases align to TRBD2. The junction had 7 bases not matched to a gene; V was cut back by 7 bases and J by 4 bases. This CDR3 comprises 13 residues. Per germline, CDR1 MNHNS and CDR2 SASEGT. For the CDR3, the DNA is TGTGCCAGCATTGGGGGGGGTCAGTACGAGCAGTACTTC. Amino acids: CASIGGGQYEQYF.

This clone was seen once. As DNA, the CDR3 is TGTGCCTTCCTGGGCCGGACTAGCGGGAGGGAGGGGTACACAGATACGCAGTATTTT. Translation: CAFLGRTSGREGYTDTQYF. The rearrangement uses TRBV2 and TRBJ2-3, with 15 positions matching TRBD2. With 11 bases clipped from V and 2 bases from J, the junction kept 17 bases outside the gene matches. The CDR3 contains 19 residues. Germline-derived CDR1 and CDR2 are SNHLY and FYNNEI.

This chain uses TRBV19 with TRBJ2-3, with 8 positions matching TRBD2. The CDR3 runs 15 residues. The germline gives CDR1 LNHDA, CDR2 SQIVND (reference sequence). V was clipped by 4 bases and J by 3 bases; unmatched bases: 6. Here the CDR3 reads CASSSGRSPTDTQYF. CDR3 DNA: TGTGCCAGTAGTAGCGGGAGGAGCCCAACAGATACGCAGTATTTT.

J is TRBJ2-7 and V is TRBV7-9; 10 bases align to TRBD2. From germline, CDR1 is SEHNR and CDR2 FQNEAQ (reference sequence). There are 15 residues in the CDR3. With 5 bases clipped from V and 2 bases from J, the junction kept 6 bases outside the gene matches. In DNA form, the CDR3 reads TGTGCCAGCAGCCACGGGACTAGCGTACCCTACGAGCAGTACTTC. This codes for CASSHGTSVPYEQYF.

This chain uses TRBV27 with TRBJ2-2; 7 nucleotides match TRBD2. Per germline, CDR1 MNHEY and CDR2 SMNVEV (reference sequence). This CDR3 is 13 amino acids long. The trim removed 8 bases at V and 7 bases at J, leaving 7 bases unmatched. CDR3 sequence (DNA): TGTGCCAGCGGGGAAGCGGGAAGCGGGGAGCTGTTTTTT. It encodes CASGEAGSGELFF.

V gene TRBV4-2 combines with J gene TRBJ2-1; 9 bases line up with TRBD2. The trim removed 0 bases at V and 8 bases at J, leaving 2 bases unmatched. CDR1 LGHNA and CDR2 YNFKEQ come from the germline V gene. The CDR3 has 14 amino acids. This CDR3 is CASSQEVAGDEQFF. As DNA, the CDR3 is TGTGCCAGCAGCCAAGAAGTAGCGGGAGATGAGCAGTTCTTC.

The chain employs TRBV7-2 and TRBJ2-7, with D uncertain. With 1 base removed from V and 4 bases from J, the gap between germline ends came to 11 bases. The germline V gene encodes CDR1 SGHTA and CDR2 FQGNSA. There are 14 residues in the CDR3. CDR3 residues: CASSLVGTFYEQYF. In DNA, the CDR3 is TGTGCCAGCAGCTTAGTTGGCACCTTTTACGAGCAGTACTTC.

The J gene is TRBJ1-6, the V gene TRBV5-1; 8 bases are shared with TRBD1. CDR1 and CDR2 from the germline V gene are SGHRS and YFSETQ. The CDR3 is 14 residues long. Trimming at V came to 2 bases and at J to 6 bases, leaving 1 base not matched to a gene. In nucleotides, the CDR3 is TGCGCCAGCAGCTTTACAGGGGGTAATTCACCCCTCCACTTT. Translating it yields CASSFTGGNSPLHF.

The DNA of the CDR3 is TGTGCCTGGAGTGCAGACAGGGGAAACACCATATATTTT. Translating gives CAWSADRGNTIYF. This chain links TRBV30 with TRBJ1-3; TRBD1 is a possible D gene (6 bases). The V end was cut by 1 base, the J end by 4 bases, with 8 bases between. This CDR3 is built from 13 residues. Germline values: CDR1 GTSNPN, CDR2 SVGIG (reference sequence). The whole variable domain, remainder taken from reference TRBV30 and TRBJ1-3, is SQTIHQWPATLVQPVGSPLSLECTVEGTSNPNLYWYRQAAGRGLQLLFYSVGIGQISSEVPQNLSASRPQDRQFILSSKKLLLSDSGFYLCAWSADRGNTIYFGEGSWLTVV.

V is TRBV5-1 and J is TRBJ2-2; TRBD1 agrees at 8 bases. The germline CDR1 and CDR2 sequences are SGHRS and YFSETQ. The CDR3 totals 15 residues. The trim removed 1 base at V and 1 base at J, leaving 0 bases unmatched. The CDR3 bases are TGCGCCAGCAGCTTGACAGGGGGGAACACCGGGGAGCTGTTTTTT. Translated: CASSLTGGNTGELFF. Variable domain in full (rest from reference TRBV5-1 and TRBJ2-2): KAGVTQTPRYLIKTRGQQVTLSCSPISGHRSVSWYQQTPGQGLQFLFEYFSETQRNKGNFPGRFSGRQFSNSRSEMNVSTLELGDSALYLCASSLTGGNTGELFFGEGSRLTVL.

The V call is TRBV28, the J call TRBJ2-1, with D unclear. The germline CDR1 and CDR2 sequences are MDHEN and SYDVKM. The CDR3 loop spans 14 amino acids. Trimming cost V 3 bases and J 0 bases, with 6 bases left between them. CDR3 residues: CASSFESSYNEQFF. Here the CDR3 DNA reads TGTGCCAGCAGTTTCGAGAGCTCCTACAATGAGCAGTTCTTC.

This clone occurred once. J is TRBJ1-1 and V is TRBV28; TRBD1 might be the D (6 bases). The CDR3 sequence is 17 residues long. The germline CDR1 and CDR2 sequences are MDHEN and SYDVKM. The ends were cut back, 4 bases at V and 1 base at J, with 19 bases in the middle. In nucleotides, the CDR3 is TGTGCCAGCAGTTCCGCAGGGCCCATCAGGGGGAACACTGAAGCTTTCTTT. Its translation is CASSSAGPIRGNTEAFF.

A remark on this clone: The junction does not match germline at one end; this may be a read error. The J gene is TRBJ2-3, the V gene TRBV7-9; the D gene is possibly TRBD2 (6 bases). CDR3 length: 18 residues. Germline lookup yields CDR1 SEHNR and CDR2 FQNEAQ (reference sequence). The CDR3 reads CSSSRILTSEDPTDTQYF. For the CDR3, the DNA is TGTTCCAGCAGCCGTATTCTGACTAGTGAGGATCCCACAGATACGCAGTATTTT.

This rearrangement joins TRBV11-3 to TRBJ2-1; tentative D call: TRBD2 (6 bases). CDR3 length: 15 residues. Germline assignment: CDR1 SGHNT and CDR2 YENEEA. Trimming removed 1 base from V and 9 bases from J, with 16 bases in between. The CDR3 is CASSLAGGMSGEQFF. The CDR3 DNA follows: TGTGCCAGCAGCTTAGCGGGCGGGATGAGCGGTGAGCAGTTCTTC. Combining the CDR3 with reference TRBV11-3 and TRBJ2-1 gives the whole variable domain EAGVVQSPRYKIIEKKQPVAFWCNPISGHNTLYWYLQNLGQGPELLIRYENEEAVDDSQLPKDRFSAERLKGVDSTLKIQPAELGDSAVYLCASSLAGGMSGEQFFGPGTRLTVL.

This chain uses TRBV5-8 with TRBJ2-1; TRBD2 is a possible D gene (6 bases). Germline V gene lookup returns CDR1 SGHTS and CDR2 YDEGEE. The CDR3 length is 15 residues. V lost 4 bases, J lost 2 bases, and 13 bases lay in between. The DNA of the CDR3 is TGTGCCAGCAGCCCGTCGGGAGAGCCCTACAATGAGCAGTTCTTC. This gives the protein CASSPSGEPYNEQFF.

The chain has TRBV25-1 and TRBJ2-3; 10 bases agree with TRBD2. Trimming took 5 bases from V and 6 from J; bases not matched to a gene: 8. The CDR3 runs to 15 residues. The germline V gene encodes CDR1 MGHDK and CDR2 SYGVNS. CDR3 amino acids: CASSFVLAGTDTQYF. CDR3 nucleotides: TGTGCCAGCAGTTTTGTACTAGCGGGGACCGATACGCAGTATTTT.

The chain uses TRBV27 and TRBJ2-6, with a weak D call TRBD2 (5 bases). Germline values: CDR1 MNHEY, CDR2 SMNVEV (reference sequence). CDR3 length: 16 amino acids. V lost 1 base and J 0 bases, leaving 7 bases between the germline ends. The CDR3 reads CASSLWAGSGANVLTF. Written as DNA, the CDR3 is TGTGCCAGCAGTTTATGGGCGGGCTCTGGGGCCAACGTCCTGACTTTC.

This chain connects TRBV4-2 to TRBJ2-5; D uncertain. Per germline, CDR1 LGHNA and CDR2 YNFKEQ. The CDR3 totals 13 residues. The ends were cut back, 1 base at V and 4 bases at J, with 7 bases in the middle. In DNA form, the CDR3 reads TGTGCCAGCAGCCAAGGGGCCCTAGAGACCCAGTACTTC. Translating gives CASSQGALETQYF.

The V call is TRBV4-1, the J call TRBJ2-7; 9 bases align to TRBD2. The V gene's germline CDR1 is MGHRA and CDR2 YSYEKL. Trimming at V came to 4 bases and at J to 0 bases, leaving 4 bases not matched to a gene. CDR3 length: 15 amino acids. CDR3 residues: CASSPSGGSSYEQYF. The CDR3 coding sequence is TGCGCCAGCAGCCCGAGCGGGGGGAGCTCCTACGAGCAGTACTTC.

This chain joins TRBV6-5 and TRBJ2-5; D gene uncertain. From germline, CDR1 is MNHEY and CDR2 SVGAGI. This CDR3 region has 13 residues. Trimming stripped 2 bases from V and 3 bases from J, with 7 bases between. CDR3 nucleotides: TGTGCCAGCAGTTACCTCGCGGAAGAGACCCAGTACTTC. Protein sequence: CASSYLAEETQYF.

This clone has only one observation. V and J are TRBV15 and TRBJ1-2; 7 bases map to TRBD1. Trimming at V came to 5 bases and at J to 4 bases, leaving 13 bases not matched to a gene. This CDR3 region has 16 residues. Germline CDR1 LNHNV, CDR2 YYDKDF (reference sequence). The CDR3 protein is CATSGNTGDQGYGYTF. The DNA of the CDR3 is TGTGCCACCAGCGGAAATACAGGGGATCAAGGCTATGGCTACACCTTC. Full variable domain (remainder filled in from reference TRBV15 and TRBJ1-2): DAMVIQNPRYQVTQFGKPVTLSCSQTLNHNVMYWYQQKSSQAPKLLFHYYDKDFNNEADTPDNFQSRRPNTSFCFLDIRSPGLGDTAMYLCATSGNTGDQGYGYTFGSGTRLTVV.

The rearrangement uses TRBV2 and TRBJ1-1, with TRBD1 matching 7 bases. The V gene's germline CDR1 is SNHLY and CDR2 FYNNEI. The CDR3 is 13 amino acids. V shed 7 bases, J shed 4 bases, and the junction held 6 bases outside the gene matches. This CDR3 is CASNRQGGTEAFF. The CDR3 coding sequence is TGTGCCAGCAACCGACAGGGTGGCACTGAAGCTTTCTTT.

This clone showed up just a few times. DNA for the CDR3: TGCGCCAGACAGGGGATTGGGGGCTACACCTTC. Protein product: CARQGIGGYTF. The chain couples TRBV23-1 to TRBJ1-2; 7 nucleotides align to TRBD1. TRBV23-1 is assigned to the ORF class and has an uncertain function. V was clipped by 9 bases and J by 8 bases; unmatched bases: 6. The CDR3 has 11 residues.

The chain recombines TRBV7-5 with TRBJ2-3; TRBD1 is the table's D call and was not checked against the DNA. TRBV7-5 is shown as a pseudogene. The CDR3 totals 17 residues. The CDR3 nucleotides are TGTGTCGGAGGAGCGACATGCCGGGACAGACGCACAGATACGCAGTATTTT. It codes for CVGGATCRDRRTDTQYF.

This clone has a handful of counts. V is TRBV28 and J is TRBJ2-3; D is unresolved. Germline V gene lookup returns CDR1 MDHEN and CDR2 SYDVKM. The CDR3 is made up of 13 amino acids. V was trimmed by 6 bases and J by 5 bases, leaving 12 bases between them. As DNA, the CDR3 is TGTGCCAGCAGCCTCGATCGAGAAGATACGCAGTATTTT. This encodes CASSLDREDTQYF.

The rearrangement links TRBV27 to TRBJ2-2, with D unclear. The length of the CDR3 is 13 residues. The germline gives CDR1 MNHEY, CDR2 SMNVEV (reference sequence). The V end was cut by 5 bases, the J end by 3 bases, with 7 bases between. The CDR3 region is CASSRFDTGELFF. In nucleotides, the CDR3 is TGTGCCAGCAGTCGGTTTGACACCGGGGAGCTGTTTTTT.

The chain is built from TRBV7-9 and TRBJ2-7, with 10 bases matching TRBD1. There are 17 residues in the CDR3. Trimming took 2 bases from V and 10 from J; bases not matched to a gene: 17. Germline lookup yields CDR1 SEHNR and CDR2 FQNEAQ (reference sequence). This CDR3 is CASSLFLAGTGEFPQYF. In DNA form, the CDR3 reads TGTGCCAGCAGCTTATTCCTCGCCGGGACAGGGGAATTTCCACAGTACTTC.

The chain recombines TRBV28 with TRBJ1-3; TRBD1 matches 9 bases. J was trimmed by 0 bases and V by 3 bases; bases with no gene match: 6. Germline-derived CDR1 and CDR2 are MDHEN and SYDVKM. The length of the CDR3 is 17 residues. The CDR3 DNA is TGTGCCAGCAGTTTTCCACAGGGGGCACTCTCTGGAAACACCATATATTTT. Protein sequence: CASSFPQGALSGNTIYF. Filled out from reference TRBV28 and TRBJ1-3, the complete variable domain reads DVKVTQSSRYLVKRTGEKVFLECVQDMDHENMFWYRQDPGLGLRLIYFSYDVKMKEKGDIPEGYSVSREKKERFSLILESASTNQTSMYLCASSFPQGALSGNTIYFGEGSWLTVV.